The next 9 T cell receptor beta chains were all read from a single sample in a study of OX40 agonist ivuxolimab in advanced cancers. Repertoires were generated with immunoSEQ multiplex PCR, while TCRdb's copy carries only in-frame clones and drops some. The table includes 70,000 or so clones, more than 85% detected once. Source: CD4+ or CD8+ T cells sorted from blood, taken in a trial of the OX40 agonist ivuxolimab. These receptors originate from an adult with an advanced solid tumor such as melanoma, head and neck, liver or kidney cancer.

This clone appeared once. The chain employs TRBV29-1 and TRBJ1-2; no firm D call. CDR1 SQVTM and CDR2 ANQGSEA come from the germline V gene. CDR3 size: 12 residues. The ends were cut back, 6 bases at V and 0 bases at J, with 8 bases in the middle. CDR3 coding DNA: TGCAGCGTCCGAGCCTCTAACTATGGCTACACCTTC. Protein sequence: CSVRASNYGYTF.

The chain combines TRBV6-5 with TRBJ1-1; D remains ambiguous. There are 13 residues in the CDR3. Germline V lookup: CDR1 MNHEY, CDR2 SVGAGI. V was clipped by 0 bases and J by 8 bases, with 10 bases between them. CDR3 nucleotide sequence: TGTGCCAGCAGTTACTCGTGGCAGGTGGAAGCTTTCTTT. It encodes CASSYSWQVEAFF.

The chain employs TRBV5-1 and TRBJ1-2, with 8 bases identical to TRBD1. There are 17 residues in the CDR3. Germline loops: CDR1 SGHRS, CDR2 YFSETQ. V was pared by 3 bases and J by 5 bases, with 15 bases of the junction left unmatched. CDR3 amino acids: CASSYGLSAGGAYGYTF. DNA of the CDR3: TGCGCCAGCAGCTACGGTCTCTCGGCAGGGGGCGCTTATGGCTACACCTTC.

The rearrangement uses TRBV5-6 and TRBJ1-4; D is undetermined. V was shortened by 3 bases and J by 7 bases, with 4 bases between the two germline ends. Germline CDR1 SGHDT, CDR2 YYEEEE. The CDR3 spans 11 residues. CDR3 sequence reads: CASSSGEKLFF. The DNA for the CDR3 is TGTGCCAGCAGCTCGGGTGAAAAACTGTTTTTT.

This chain links TRBV2 with TRBJ1-2, with D possibly matching TRBD1 (6 bases). From germline, CDR1 is SNHLY and CDR2 FYNNEI. Trimming pared 7 bases from V and 6 bases from J, leaving 9 bases between. CDR3 length: 11 residues. The chain's CDR3 is CASTGGNGYTF. The CDR3 DNA reads TGTGCCAGCACGGGGGGCAATGGCTACACCTTC.

This chain connects TRBV2 to TRBJ1-3; a weak D match, TRBD1 (6 bases). V was pared by 8 bases and J by 0 bases, with 14 bases between. Looked up from germline, CDR1 is SNHLY and CDR2 is FYNNEI. This CDR3 comprises 15 residues. The CDR3 loop is CASGLGGFSGNTIYF. CDR3 bases: TGTGCCAGCGGCTTGGGGGGCTTCTCTGGAAACACCATATATTTT.

This chain connects TRBV11-2 to TRBJ1-3, with D unresolved. Germline values: CDR1 SGHAT, CDR2 FQNNGV. This CDR3 has 14 amino acids. V was cut by 0 bases and J by 2 bases, with 5 bases left in between. CDR3 sequence: CASSLEPAGNTIYF. As DNA, the CDR3 is TGTGCCAGCAGCTTAGAACCTGCTGGAAACACCATATATTTT.

V usage is TRBV6-6 and J usage is TRBJ2-3, with 8 bases fitting TRBD1. V was clipped by 0 bases and J by 3 bases; unmatched bases: 5. The CDR3 length is 16 residues. Germline V CDR1 and CDR2: MNHNY, SVGAGI (reference sequence). DNA of the CDR3: TGTGCCAGCAGTTACTCATCAGGGGGCAAGACAGATACGCAGTATTTT. Translation gives CASSYSSGGKTDTQYF.

CDR3 protein: CSASGANEQFF. The CDR3 nucleotides read TGCAGTGCTTCGGGGGCGAATGAGCAGTTCTTC. The chain recombines TRBV20-1 with TRBJ2-1; D is possibly TRBD1 or TRBD2 (6 bases each). The V end was cut by 5 bases, the J end by 7 bases, with 9 bases between. This CDR3 has 11 residues. CDR1 and CDR2 (germline): DFQATT, SNEGSKA (reference sequence).